This is a list of T cell receptor beta chains from one sample in a study of CD8 T cells in ankylosing spondylitis. TCRdb redid the calling of the 5' RACE reads with MiXCR, one entry per CDR3 protein. Counted here are 210,000 or so distinct CDR3 sequences, around 25% occurring once; the ten biggest clones make up 5% to 7.5%. The sample was blood, either unsorted or a sorted T cell fraction (not recorded which). The receptors here all came from a male donor with ankylosing spondylitis or in good health (not recorded which). The CDR3 runs from the conserved cysteine through the conserved F or W. The D gene is left open where the match is weak. Size tells how often a clone was seen (once, few, many) or the class of an expanded clone, and some rows leave it out.

CDR3nt	CDR3aa	abundance	d_gene	len	v_gene	j_gene
TGCAGTGCTAGGCGGGGGACTAGCGGGACCGGGGAGCTGTTTTTT	CSARRGTSGTGELFF	NA	TRBD2	15	TRBV20-1	TRBJ2-2
TGTGCCACCAGCCGAACTAGCGGGAGGACCAATACAAGGAGGGAGACCCAGTACTTC	CATSRTSGRTNTRRETQYF	few	TRBD2	19	TRBV3-1	TRBJ2-5
TGTGCCAGCAGCCCCGGACTAGCGGGGCGCGAGCAGTACTTC	CASSPGLAGREQYF	few	TRBD2	14	TRBV7-2	TRBJ2-7
TGCAGTCTTCTTAATCCCTGGACATTTGGGAATGAGCAGTTCTTC	CSLLNPWTFGNEQFF	few	NA	15	TRBV20-1	TRBJ2-1
TGTGCCACCAGCAGAGACCTTCAAGCCAAAGCTTTCTTT	CATSRDLQAKAFF	NA	NA	13	TRBV15	TRBJ1-1
TGTGCCAGCAGCTTAACGCCTAGCGGCCTTCAAGAGACCCAGTACTTC	CASSLTPSGLQETQYF	many	TRBD2	16	TRBV7-2	TRBJ2-5
TGTGCCAGCAGCCAAGGTGTCAAATACAATGAGCAGTTCTTC	CASSQGVKYNEQFF	NA	NA	14	TRBV14	TRBJ2-1
TGTGCCAGCAAAACGCGGGACAGCTCCTACGAGCAGTACTTC	CASKTRDSSYEQYF	NA	NA	14	TRBV6-1	TRBJ2-7
TGTGCCAGCAGCCGGGGACAGGGGGCCGCTAACTATGGCTACACCTTC	CASSRGQGAANYGYTF	NA	TRBD1	16	TRBV6-1	TRBJ1-2
TGTGCCAGCAGTTTAACGGGCGGGAGATTAAAAAATGAGCAGTTCTTC	CASSLTGGRLKNEQFF	NA	TRBD2	16	TRBV12-3/TRBV12-4	TRBJ2-1
TGTGCCATCAGCAGGACAGGGGGCGACACTGAAGCTTTCTTT	CAISRTGGDTEAFF	NA	TRBD1	14	TRBV10-3	TRBJ1-1
TGCGCCAGCAGCTGGGGGACTAGCGGGAGAGCCTCTCAAGAGACCCAGTACTTC	CASSWGTSGRASQETQYF	many	TRBD2	18	TRBV5-1	TRBJ2-5
TGCAGCGTCGACACCTCTAGCGGGTATAACACAGATACGCAGTATTTT	CSVDTSSGYNTDTQYF	many	TRBD2	16	TRBV29-1	TRBJ2-3
TGCAGTGCTAGAGTTGCCGCTAGCCTCTCCTACGAGCAGTACTTC	CSARVAASLSYEQYF	few	NA	15	TRBV20-1	TRBJ2-7
TGCAGTGCGAGTGCGCGGAGCAACAATGAGCAGTTCTTC	CSASARSNNEQFF	many	NA	13	TRBV20-1	TRBJ2-1
TGTGCCAGCAGTTACGGGGCCGACTACGAGCAGTACTTC	CASSYGADYEQYF	many	NA	13	TRBV6-2/TRBV6-3	TRBJ2-7
TGTGCCAGCAGCCATACTTCGGAAAAACTGTTTTTT	CASSHTSEKLFF	few	NA	12	TRBV4-2	TRBJ1-4
TGCGCCAGCAGCATGCGAGAGGGGATGACCGGGGAGCTGTTTTTT	CASSMREGMTGELFF	few	NA	15	TRBV5-1	TRBJ2-2
TGCGCCAGCAGCCAACGGACAGGGTTGGAAGAGACCCAGTACTTC	CASSQRTGLEETQYF	many	TRBD1	15	TRBV4-3	TRBJ2-5
TGTGCCAGCAGCTTAGATCCGGGGGGCCGAGAAGCTTTCTTT	CASSLDPGGREAFF	NA	NA	14	TRBV7-2	TRBJ1-1
TGCAGCGTTACACCGGGATCCGGTACTGTTGAGGCGACCCAGTACTTC	CSVTPGSGTVEATQYF	once	NA	16	TRBV29-1	TRBJ2-5
TGCAGTGCGGAGGACCTTCTGCGGGAGGGCACCTACAATGAGCAGTTCTTC	CSAEDLLREGTYNEQFF	NA	TRBD2	17	TRBV20-1	TRBJ2-1
TGTGCCAGCAGTTTAGACGGTGTGAAGGGCTACACCTTC	CASSLDGVKGYTF	many	NA	13	TRBV12-3/TRBV12-4	TRBJ1-2
TGTGCCAGTAGTCCAACGACTAGCGGGAGATGGAATGAGCAGTTCTTC	CASSPTTSGRWNEQFF	NA	TRBD2	16	TRBV19	TRBJ2-1
TGTGCCAGCAGACCCCAGGGACCTTCCTCCTACGAGCAGTACTTC	CASRPQGPSSYEQYF	many	NA	15	TRBV6-1	TRBJ2-7
TGTGCCAGCAAGATTGAGGGGAGAAGCCACTACGAGCAGTACTTC	CASKIEGRSHYEQYF	many	NA	15	TRBV27	TRBJ2-7
TGCAGTGCTCCCAGGACAGAAGCTAACTATGGCTACACCTTC	CSAPRTEANYGYTF	few	NA	14	TRBV20-1	TRBJ1-2
TGCGCCAGCCGGCCCGGGAACCAAGAGACCCAGTACTTC	CASRPGNQETQYF	NA	NA	13	TRBV5-1	TRBJ2-5
TGTGCCAGCAGCTTAGTTGCGGGGGGCGGGTACGAGCAGTACTTC	CASSLVAGGGYEQYF	many	TRBD2	15	TRBV7-8	TRBJ2-7
TGTGCCAGCTCTCGGGGACTAGGGTCCTACAATGAGCAGTTCTTC	CASSRGLGSYNEQFF	many	TRBD2	15	TRBV18	TRBJ2-1
TGTGCCATCAGTGAGCGACCCGACACCGGGGAGCTGTTTTTT	CAISERPDTGELFF	many	NA	14	TRBV10-3	TRBJ2-2
TGTGCCAGCAGCAGTGCACGAGGGGGTAATTCACCCCTCCACTTT	CASSSARGGNSPLHF	many	NA	15	TRBV21-1	TRBJ1-6
TGTGCCAGCAGTTTGGGTCTAGCGGGAGGTGCAGATACGCAGTATTTT	CASSLGLAGGADTQYF	few	TRBD2	16	TRBV12-3/TRBV12-4	TRBJ2-3
TGCGCCAGCAGCTTGGCCCCGGGAGGGACCTACAATGAGCAGTTCTTC	CASSLAPGGTYNEQFF	few	TRBD2	16	TRBV5-1	TRBJ2-1
TGTGCCAGCAGTTGGGCAGGGGCCGCTCAGAGGGAGCTGTTTTTT	CASSWAGAAQRELFF	many	NA	15	TRBV6-5	TRBJ2-2
TGTGCCAGCAGCTTAATGGGGAAAGAGACCCAGTACTTC	CASSLMGKETQYF	many	NA	13	TRBV7-3	TRBJ2-5
TGCAGTGCTAGAGACCCTTCGAGTGGTACCGGTAACATTCAGTACTTC	CSARDPSSGTGNIQYF	many	NA	16	TRBV20-1	TRBJ2-4
TGCAGTGCTAGACCCCCCGCAGAAACTATGAACACTGAAGCTTTCTTT	CSARPPAETMNTEAFF	many	NA	16	TRBV20-1	TRBJ1-1
TGTGCCAGCAGATCTGCGGGGGGTACCTTGGCTTTCTTT	CASRSAGGTLAFF	few	NA	13	TRBV6-1	TRBJ1-1
TGTGCCAGCAGTTACGAAGGGATGTGGGGCGAAGCTTTCTTT	CASSYEGMWGEAFF	many	NA	14	TRBV6-5	TRBJ1-1
TGTGCCAGCAGATTAGCGGCGACACAAGAGACCCAGTACTTC	CASRLAATQETQYF	NA	NA	14	TRBV7-2	TRBJ2-5
TGTGCCAGCAGTAACCGAAGGTTCCAGCCCCAGCATTTT	CASSNRRFQPQHF	many	NA	13	TRBV6-5	TRBJ1-5